This T cell receptor (beta chain) derives from a study of blood T cell repertoires in COVID-19. Study-level background: Samples taken during acute and convalescent COVID-19 were collected in the United States, Italy and Spain.

Germline CDR1 is SGHRS and CDR2 is YFSETQ. J gave up 6 bases and V 0 bases, and 2 bases lay outside the gene matches. The length of the CDR3 is 15 residues. As handled by the study authors: Using reference gene primer amplification, nucleated cell counts were estimated. Libraries were prepared by immunoSEQ multiplex PCR; TCRdb keeps only in-frame clonotypes and omits some of them. V, J and clone size are taken as reported in that table, and D and trimming were inferred from the DNA itself. This sample yields fewer than 250,000 clones, of which about 80% are seen a single time; approximately 7% belongs to the top ten.

The V gene is TRBV5-1, the J gene TRBJ1-4, with TRBD1 identical over 10 bases. The clonotype was recovered from a woman between 45 and 60 years old with acute or convalescent COVID-19. Sequencing was done on a sample of peripheral blood. CDR3 in DNA: TGCGCCAGCAGCTTGGGGGACAGGGGAGATGAAAAACTGTTTTTT. It encodes CASSLGDRGDEKLFF.